These 14 T cell receptor beta chains originate from one sample sequenced in a study of technical replicates of blood from a handful of donors. Method: immunoSEQ multiplex PCR; TCRdb's copy keeps in-frame clones and lacks some. This table has 55,000 to 65,000 clones, 85% to 95% appearing once. The sequenced sample was PBMCs. The receptors shown here come from a human donor in good health. Some clones in this sample may be carry-over from other donors' samples.

The chain combines TRBV9 with TRBJ2-1, with 9 nucleotides matching TRBD2. The V gene end was trimmed by 3 bases and the J gene end by 1 base; junction bases not matched to a gene: 2. Germline CDR1 SGDLS, CDR2 YYNGEE. The CDR3 covers 15 residues. The CDR3 sequence: CASSGSGSSYNEQFF. CDR3 DNA sequence: TGTGCCAGCAGCGGTAGCGGGAGTTCCTACAATGAGCAGTTCTTC.

V usage is TRBV4-1 and J usage is TRBJ1-2, with 8 bases that match TRBD1. This CDR3 spans 15 amino acids. V shed 3 bases, J shed 5 bases, and the junction held 8 bases outside the gene matches. The germline V gene has CDR1 MGHRA and CDR2 YSYEKL. DNA for the CDR3: TGCGCCAGCAGCCACGGGACAGGAGCTATGTATGGCTACACCTTC. It encodes CASSHGTGAMYGYTF.

The gene calls are TRBV4-1 and TRBJ1-5; no clear D gene. CDR3 length: 16 amino acids. Trimming left V 1 base short and J 4 bases short, with 14 bases between. Germline V gene data show CDR1 as MGHRA and CDR2 as YSYEKL. CDR3 amino acids: CASSQVVRGKNQPQHF. The CDR3 DNA reads TGCGCCAGCAGCCAAGTCGTCAGAGGGAAAAATCAGCCCCAGCATTTT.

This chain connects TRBV6-1 to TRBJ1-2; TRBD1 aligns across 7 bases. V lost 8 bases to trimming and J lost 4 bases; unmatched junction nucleotides: 10. CDR3 length: 14 amino acids. The germline V gene encodes CDR1 MNHNS and CDR2 SASEGT. CDR3 DNA: TGTGCCAGCGTACCGGGACAGAGCTTCTATGGCTACACCTTC. This codes for CASVPGQSFYGYTF.

This chain connects TRBV4-1 to TRBJ1-1, with D uncertain. This CDR3 has 18 amino acids. From germline, CDR1 is MGHRA and CDR2 YSYEKL. The germline V and J ends were trimmed by 1 base and 0 bases, with 18 bases remaining between them. The CDR3 spells CASSQGILGRQMNTEAFF. The CDR3 DNA is TGCGCCAGCAGCCAAGGGATACTTGGTAGACAAATGAACACTGAAGCTTTCTTT.

The CDR3 DNA reads TGTGCCAGCAGCCCGAAGTACAGGGACGAGCAGTACTTC. It encodes CASSPKYRDEQYF. The rearrangement joins TRBV7-2 to TRBJ2-7; a weak D match, TRBD1 (6 bases). The V and J ends lost 5 bases and 5 bases respectively, with 13 bases between them. Germline V gene data show CDR1 as SGHTA and CDR2 as FQGNSA. The CDR3 contains 13 residues.

The chain is built from TRBV5-1 and TRBJ2-5; weak D call: TRBD1 (5 bases). CDR3 length: 15 residues. The ends were cut back, 3 bases at V and 1 base at J, with 13 bases in the middle. Germline V CDR1 and CDR2: SGHRS, YFSETQ. Here the CDR3 reads CASSSGWTFQETQYF. In nucleotides, the CDR3 is TGCGCCAGCAGCTCAGGATGGACATTCCAAGAGACCCAGTACTTC.

The chain combines TRBV19 with TRBJ1-1, with D possibly being TRBD1 (6 bases). V lost 4 bases, J lost 1 base, and 7 bases lay in between. CDR3 length equals 13 residues. Germline CDR1 is LNHDA and CDR2 is SQIVND (reference sequence). The DNA for the CDR3 is TGTGCCAGTAGTACAGGGGCGAACACTGAAGCTTTCTTT. It is translated as CASSTGANTEAFF.

V is TRBV7-9 and J is TRBJ2-7, with no clear D. CDR1 is SEHNR and CDR2 is FQNEAQ in the germline V gene (reference sequence). The CDR3 contains 12 residues. Trimming stripped 1 base from V and 9 bases from J, with 10 bases between. CDR3 DNA: TGTGCCAGCAGCTTAGGGCAGGTGGGGCAGTACTTC. Residues: CASSLGQVGQYF.

The chain recombines TRBV7-2 with TRBJ2-5; TRBD2 agrees at 10 bases. V lost 10 bases, J lost 10 bases, and 21 bases stayed unmatched. Germline lookup yields CDR1 SGHTA and CDR2 FQGNSA. This CDR3 is 16 amino acids long. Written as DNA, the CDR3 is TGTGCCATCTCCCTTAAGAGTCCTAGCGGGGGCCGGGGCCAGTACTTC. Protein sequence: CAISLKSPSGGRGQYF.

The genes are TRBV10-3 and TRBJ2-7; no reliable D call. V was cut by 2 bases and J by 2 bases, with 7 bases left in between. Germline CDR1 and CDR2: ENHRY and SYGVKD. The CDR3 runs 13 residues. CDR3 in amino acids: CAISEPETYEQYF. CDR3 nucleotides: TGTGCCATCAGTGAGCCAGAAACCTACGAGCAGTACTTC.

This chain uses TRBV11-2 with TRBJ1-5, with D perhaps matching TRBD1 (6 bases). The germline V gene has CDR1 SGHAT and CDR2 FQNNGV. V lost 6 bases, J lost 7 bases, and 13 bases lay in between. The CDR3 is made up of 13 amino acids. The CDR3 spells CASSYRVGQPQHF. The CDR3 coding sequence is TGTGCCAGCAGTTACAGGGTAGGGCAGCCCCAGCATTTT. Full variable domain (outside the CDR3, taken from reference TRBV11-2 and TRBJ1-5): EAGVAQSPRYKIIEKRQSVAFWCNPISGHATLYWYQQILGQGPKLLIQFQNNGVVDDSQLPKDRFSAERLKGVDSTLKIQPAKLEDSAVYLCASSYRVGQPQHFGDGTRLSIL.

DNA for the CDR3: TGTGCCAGCAGCCAAGATTTTGGGGAGGCCTACGAGCAGTACTTC. Protein: CASSQDFGEAYEQYF. The chain is built from TRBV4-2 and TRBJ2-7, with D tentatively TRBD2 (6 bases). The CDR3 is 15 amino acids. The germline CDR1 and CDR2 sequences are LGHNA and YNFKEQ. V shed 0 bases and J shed 2 bases, with 11 bases lying between them.

This chain connects TRBV27 to TRBJ2-1; no firm D call. Germline loops: CDR1 MNHEY, CDR2 SMNVEV (reference sequence). Trimming took 3 bases from V and 7 from J, leaving 4 bases between them. This CDR3 contains 11 residues. In DNA form, the CDR3 reads TGTGCCAGCAGTTTGTATAATGAGCAGTTCTTC. Its translation is CASSLYNEQFF.